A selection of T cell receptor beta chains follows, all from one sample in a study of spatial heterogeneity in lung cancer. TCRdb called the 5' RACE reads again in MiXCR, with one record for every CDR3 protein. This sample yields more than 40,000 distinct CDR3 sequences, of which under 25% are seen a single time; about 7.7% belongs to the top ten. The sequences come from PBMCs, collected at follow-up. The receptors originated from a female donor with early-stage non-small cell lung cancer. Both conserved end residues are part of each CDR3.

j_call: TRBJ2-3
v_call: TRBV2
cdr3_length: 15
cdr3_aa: CASSGLAGDTDTQYF

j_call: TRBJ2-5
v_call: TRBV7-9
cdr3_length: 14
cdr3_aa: CASSSYRGQETQCF

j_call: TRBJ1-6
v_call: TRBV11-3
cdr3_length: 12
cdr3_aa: CASSSGISPLHF

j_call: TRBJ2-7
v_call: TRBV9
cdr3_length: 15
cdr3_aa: CASSSGQGESYEQYF

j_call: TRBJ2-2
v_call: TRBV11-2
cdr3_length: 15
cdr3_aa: CASSLIRGRSGELFF

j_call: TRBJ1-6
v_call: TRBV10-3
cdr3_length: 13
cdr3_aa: CAISESRGGNLHF

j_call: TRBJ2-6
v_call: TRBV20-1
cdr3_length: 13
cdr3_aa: CSFPLPGANVLTF

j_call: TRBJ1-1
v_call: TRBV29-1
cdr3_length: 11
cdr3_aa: CSVGMGGGAFF

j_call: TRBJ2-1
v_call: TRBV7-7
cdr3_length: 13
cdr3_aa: CASSLVRYKEQFF

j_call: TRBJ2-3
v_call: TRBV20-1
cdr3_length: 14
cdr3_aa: CSARGLPYTDTQYF

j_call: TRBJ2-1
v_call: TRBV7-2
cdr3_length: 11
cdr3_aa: CASNKNNEQFF

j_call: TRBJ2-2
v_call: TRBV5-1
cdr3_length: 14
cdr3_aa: CASSSLQGSGELFF

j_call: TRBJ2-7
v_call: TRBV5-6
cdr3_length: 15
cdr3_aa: CASSFDPVGSYEQYF

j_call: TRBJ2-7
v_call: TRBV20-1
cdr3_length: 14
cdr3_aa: CSAPRGQGSYEQYF

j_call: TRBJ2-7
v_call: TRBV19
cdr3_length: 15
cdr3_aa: CASRSGDHPTYEQYF

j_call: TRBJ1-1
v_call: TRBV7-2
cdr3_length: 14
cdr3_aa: CASSRGTVNTEAFF

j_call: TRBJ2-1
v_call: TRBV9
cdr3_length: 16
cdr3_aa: CASSVDLPGGRDEQFF

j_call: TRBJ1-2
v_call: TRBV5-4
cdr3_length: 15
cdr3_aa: CASSPTGAGDYGYTF

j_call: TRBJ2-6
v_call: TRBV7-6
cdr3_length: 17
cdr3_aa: CASSPGQGWAGANVLTF

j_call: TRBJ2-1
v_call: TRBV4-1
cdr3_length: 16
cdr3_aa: CASSLSSSGRAPKQFF

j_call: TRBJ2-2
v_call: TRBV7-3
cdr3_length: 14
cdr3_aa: CASKDRANTGELFF

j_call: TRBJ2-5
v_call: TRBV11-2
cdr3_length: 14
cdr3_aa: CASSFGPQQETQYF

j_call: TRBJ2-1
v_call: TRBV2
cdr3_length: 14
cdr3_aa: CASMAGGSYNEQFF

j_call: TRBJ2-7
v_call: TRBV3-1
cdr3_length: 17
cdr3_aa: CASSQDPSGGGRNEQYF

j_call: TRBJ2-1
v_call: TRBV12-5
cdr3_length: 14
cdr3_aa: CASGATLIHNEQFF

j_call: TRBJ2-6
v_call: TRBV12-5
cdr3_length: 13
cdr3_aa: CASGDSGANVLTF

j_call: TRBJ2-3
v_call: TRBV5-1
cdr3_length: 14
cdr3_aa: CATRPGQPGDTQYF

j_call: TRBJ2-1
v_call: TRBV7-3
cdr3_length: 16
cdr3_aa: CASSLTPGLDIDEQFF

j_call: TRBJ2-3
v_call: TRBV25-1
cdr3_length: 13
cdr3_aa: CASRLVGTDTQYF

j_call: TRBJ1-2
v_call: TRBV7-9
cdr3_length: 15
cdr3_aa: CASSFPGQGVDGYTF

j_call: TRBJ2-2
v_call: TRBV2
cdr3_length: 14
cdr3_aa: CASSELRQTGELFF

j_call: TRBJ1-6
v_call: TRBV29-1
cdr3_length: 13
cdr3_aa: CSVAVSEGSPLHF

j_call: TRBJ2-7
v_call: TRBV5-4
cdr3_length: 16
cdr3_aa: CASSLVSGKSSYEQYF

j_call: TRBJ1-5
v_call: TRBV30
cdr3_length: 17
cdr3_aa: CAWESGTGGFYNQPQHF

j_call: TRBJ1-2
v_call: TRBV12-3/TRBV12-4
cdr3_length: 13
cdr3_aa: CASSLTGSYGYTF

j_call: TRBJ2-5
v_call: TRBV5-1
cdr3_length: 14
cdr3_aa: CASSPGTGGETQYF

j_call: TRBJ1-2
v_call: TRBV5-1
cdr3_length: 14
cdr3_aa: CASSFETGAYGYTF

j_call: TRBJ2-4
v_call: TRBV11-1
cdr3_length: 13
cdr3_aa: CAAGDRGRNIQYF

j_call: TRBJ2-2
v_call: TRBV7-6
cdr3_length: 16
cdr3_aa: CASSLRTEASSGELFF

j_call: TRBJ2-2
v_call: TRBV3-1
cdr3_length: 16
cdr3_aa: CASSQAPGLNTGELFF

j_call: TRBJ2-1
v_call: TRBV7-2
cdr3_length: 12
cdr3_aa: CASSPQGNEQFF

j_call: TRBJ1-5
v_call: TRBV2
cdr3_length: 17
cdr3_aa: CASSEALFNRPYQPQHF